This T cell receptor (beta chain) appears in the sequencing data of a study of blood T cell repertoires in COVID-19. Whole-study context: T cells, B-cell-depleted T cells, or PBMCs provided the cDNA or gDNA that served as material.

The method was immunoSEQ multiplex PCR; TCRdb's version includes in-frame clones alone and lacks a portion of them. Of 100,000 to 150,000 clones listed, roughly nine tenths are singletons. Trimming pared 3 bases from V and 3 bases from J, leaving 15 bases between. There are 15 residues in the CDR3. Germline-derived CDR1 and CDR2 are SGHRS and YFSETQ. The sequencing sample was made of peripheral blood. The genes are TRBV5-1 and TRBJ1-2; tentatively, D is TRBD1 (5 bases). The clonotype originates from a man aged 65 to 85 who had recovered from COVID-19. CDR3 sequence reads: CASSWGEGKDYGYTF. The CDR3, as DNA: TGCGCCAGCAGCTGGGGCGAAGGGAAGGACTATGGCTACACCTTC.